This T cell receptor beta chain came from a study of CD8+CD57+ T cells in acquired aplastic anemia. CDR3 length: 16 residues. Germline trimming cut 0 bases from V and 4 bases from J; bases unmatched to any gene: 3. CDR1 is ENHRY, CDR2 SYGVKD, per germline. TCR beta VDJ and CDR3 profiles were obtained from a genomic DNA template. TCRdb re-called the reads with MiXCR, one entry per CDR3 protein. The table records about 160,000 distinct CDR3 sequences, over 70% of them present only once. Sequencing involved patients with CD8+CD57+ cell expansion previously shown by flow cytometry. Material for sequencing was sorted CD4+, CD8+, or CD8+CD57+ T cells (not recorded which) from PBMCs. The gene calls are TRBV10-3 and TRBJ2-3, with 11 bases aligning to TRBD1. The sequence derives from a human donor with aplastic anemia. CDR3 sequence reads: CAISESGQGGADTQYF. CDR3 DNA: TGTGCCATCAGTGAGTCGGGACAGGGGGGTGCAGATACGCAGTATTTT.